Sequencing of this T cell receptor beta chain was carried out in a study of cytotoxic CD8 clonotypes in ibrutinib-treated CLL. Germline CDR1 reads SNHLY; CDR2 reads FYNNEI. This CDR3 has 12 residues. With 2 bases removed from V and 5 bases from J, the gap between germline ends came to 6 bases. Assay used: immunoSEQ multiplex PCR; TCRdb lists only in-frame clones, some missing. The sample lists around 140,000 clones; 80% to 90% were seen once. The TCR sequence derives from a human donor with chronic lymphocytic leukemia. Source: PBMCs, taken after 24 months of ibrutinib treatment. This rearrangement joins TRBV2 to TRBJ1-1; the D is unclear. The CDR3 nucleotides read TGTGCCAGCAGTGAAAATTGGACTGAAGCTTTCTTT. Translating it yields CASSENWTEAFF.